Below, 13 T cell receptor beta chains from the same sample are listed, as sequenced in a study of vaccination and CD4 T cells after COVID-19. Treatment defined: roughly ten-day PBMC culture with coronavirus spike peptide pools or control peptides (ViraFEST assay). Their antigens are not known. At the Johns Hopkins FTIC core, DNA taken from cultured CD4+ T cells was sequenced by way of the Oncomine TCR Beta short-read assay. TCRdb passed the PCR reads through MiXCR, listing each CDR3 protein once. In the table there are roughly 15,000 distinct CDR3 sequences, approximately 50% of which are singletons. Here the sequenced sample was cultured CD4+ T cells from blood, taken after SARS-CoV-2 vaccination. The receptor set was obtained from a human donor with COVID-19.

This chain's CDR3 is CASSGPRGGPYNEQFF. CDR3 DNA sequence: TGTGCCAGCAGTGGACCTCGGGGGGGCCCCTACAATGAGCAGTTCTTC. V is TRBV2 and J is TRBJ2-1; 8 positions agree with TRBD2. The CDR3 contains 16 residues. Germline V gene lookup returns CDR1 SNHLY and CDR2 FYNNEI. V trimming: 4 bases; J trimming: 2 bases; junction bases outside the gene matches: 7.

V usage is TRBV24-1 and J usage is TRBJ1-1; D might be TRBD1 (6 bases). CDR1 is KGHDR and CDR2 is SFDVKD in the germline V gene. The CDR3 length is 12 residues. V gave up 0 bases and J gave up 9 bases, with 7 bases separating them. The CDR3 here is CATSDLGQKAFF. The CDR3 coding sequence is TGTGCCACCAGTGATTTGGGACAGAAAGCTTTCTTT.

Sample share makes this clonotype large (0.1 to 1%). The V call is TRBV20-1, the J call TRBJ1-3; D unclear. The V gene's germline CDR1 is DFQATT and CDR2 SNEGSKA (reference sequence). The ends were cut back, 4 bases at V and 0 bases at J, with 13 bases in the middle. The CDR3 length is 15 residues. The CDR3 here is CSAKPIGSSGNTIYF. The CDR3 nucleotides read TGCAGTGCTAAACCTATCGGTAGCTCTGGAAACACCATATATTTT.

The CDR3 loop reads CASRGGSSYEQYF. CDR3 DNA sequence: TGTGCCAGCAGGGGGGGGTCCTCCTACGAGCAGTACTTC. V gene TRBV6-1 combines with J gene TRBJ2-7, with 7 bases aligning to TRBD2. The germline V gene has CDR1 MNHNS and CDR2 SASEGT. With V trimmed by 6 bases and J by 0 bases, 2 bases remained unmatched. The CDR3 extends over 13 amino acids.

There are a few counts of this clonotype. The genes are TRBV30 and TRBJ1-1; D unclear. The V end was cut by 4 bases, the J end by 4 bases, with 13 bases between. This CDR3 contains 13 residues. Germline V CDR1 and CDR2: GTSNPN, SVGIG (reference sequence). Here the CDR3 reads CAWMNQAGTEAFF. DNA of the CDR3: TGTGCCTGGATGAACCAGGCGGGCACTGAAGCTTTCTTT.

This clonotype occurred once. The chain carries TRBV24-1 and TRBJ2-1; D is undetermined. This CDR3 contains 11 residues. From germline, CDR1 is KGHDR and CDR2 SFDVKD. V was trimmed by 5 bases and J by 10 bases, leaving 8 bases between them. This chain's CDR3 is CATSVGREQFF. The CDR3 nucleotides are TGTGCCACCAGTGTGGGTCGGGAGCAGTTCTTC.

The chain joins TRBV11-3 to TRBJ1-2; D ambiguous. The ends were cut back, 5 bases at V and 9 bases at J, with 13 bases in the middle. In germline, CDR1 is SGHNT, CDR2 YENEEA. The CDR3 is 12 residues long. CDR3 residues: CASSPQEQRYTF. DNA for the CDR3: TGTGCCAGCAGCCCACAAGAGCAGCGCTACACCTTC. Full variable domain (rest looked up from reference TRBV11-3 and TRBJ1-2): EAGVVQSPRYKIIEKKQPVAFWCNPISGHNTLYWYLQNLGQGPELLIRYENEEAVDDSQLPKDRFSAERLKGVDSTLKIQPAELGDSAVYLCASSPQEQRYTFGSGTRLTVV.

CDR3 nucleotides: TGCAGTGCTAGAAGGGACAGTAGGAGAACAGATACGCAGTATTTT. Residues: CSARRDSRRTDTQYF. The chain recombines TRBV20-1 with TRBJ2-3; 7 bases line up with TRBD1. Unmatched junction bases numbered 8, after V lost 2 bases and J lost 3 bases. The CDR3 contains 15 residues. CDR1 is DFQATT and CDR2 is SNEGSKA in the germline V gene (reference sequence).

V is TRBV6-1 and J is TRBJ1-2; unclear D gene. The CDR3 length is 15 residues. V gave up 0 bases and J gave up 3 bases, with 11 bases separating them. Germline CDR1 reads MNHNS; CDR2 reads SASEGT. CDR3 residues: CASSEALAGHYGYTF. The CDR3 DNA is TGTGCCAGCAGTGAAGCGCTCGCAGGACACTATGGCTACACCTTC.

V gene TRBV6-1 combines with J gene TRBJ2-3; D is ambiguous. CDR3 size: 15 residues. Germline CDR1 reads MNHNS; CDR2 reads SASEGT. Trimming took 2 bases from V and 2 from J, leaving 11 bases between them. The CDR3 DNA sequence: TGTGCCAGCAGTGAAATGACGGATTTCACAGATACGCAGTATTTT. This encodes CASSEMTDFTDTQYF.

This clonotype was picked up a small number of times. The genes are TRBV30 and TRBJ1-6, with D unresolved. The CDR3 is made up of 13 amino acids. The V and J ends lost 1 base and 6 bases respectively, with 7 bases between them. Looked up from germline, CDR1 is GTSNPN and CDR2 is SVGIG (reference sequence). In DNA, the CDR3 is TGTGCCTGGAGTGGGGGTGGTAATTCACCCCTCCACTTT. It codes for CAWSGGGNSPLHF.

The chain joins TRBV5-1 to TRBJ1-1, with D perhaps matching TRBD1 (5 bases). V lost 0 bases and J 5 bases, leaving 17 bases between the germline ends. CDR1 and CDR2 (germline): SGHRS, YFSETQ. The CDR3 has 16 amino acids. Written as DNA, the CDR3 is TGCGCCAGCAGCTTGGGGGGTGGGGCAAGAGAAACTGAAGCTTTCTTT. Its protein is CASSLGGGARETEAFF.

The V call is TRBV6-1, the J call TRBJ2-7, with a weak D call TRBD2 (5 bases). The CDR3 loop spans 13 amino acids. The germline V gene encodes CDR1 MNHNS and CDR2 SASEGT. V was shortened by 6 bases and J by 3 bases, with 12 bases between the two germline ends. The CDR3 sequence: CASRSGPLYEQYF. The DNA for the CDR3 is TGTGCCAGCAGGAGCGGACCACTCTACGAGCAGTACTTC.